The clone carrying this T cell receptor (beta chain) was counted ten times or more. The data are from a study of regulatory T cells in long-lasting Graves disease. V trimming: 3 bases; J trimming: 6 bases; junction bases outside the gene matches: 7. Germline CDR1 KGHDR, CDR2 SFDVKD. CDR3 length: 15 residues. Arm-PCR with iRepertoire HTBI primers amplified the CDR3 regions for these TCR beta libraries. In TCRdb, the multiplex PCR reads were re-called with MiXCR into one record per CDR3 protein. The repertoire holds 350,000 to 450,000 distinct CDR3 sequences, about 16% seen once, with roughly 17% in the top ten. Time point noted: newly diagnosed GD, antithyroid drugs for less than 3 months. There was RNA extracted from PBMCs, and the TCR library was made from it. Another study also made use of these data, one on T cells in Graves' hyperthyroidism and ophthalmopathy.

The sequence was obtained from a woman aged 25-40 years with Graves disease. The starting material was peripheral blood mononuclear cells (PBMCs), obtained at new diagnosis, from a patient treated with antithyroid drugs. The chain joins TRBV24-1 to TRBJ2-7; 10 bases agree with TRBD2. The CDR3 region is CATSDVSGRVGEQYF. The CDR3 bases are TGTGCCACCAGTGATGTGAGCGGGAGGGTAGGCGAGCAGTACTTC.